One sample yielded the 18 T cell receptor beta chains listed below, sequenced in a study of vaccination and CD4 T cells after COVID-19. Researchers used the Oncomine TCR Beta short-read assay to sequence DNA from cultured CD4+ T cells. Via MiXCR, TCRdb re-called the PCR reads, giving one row per CDR3 protein. This sample has more than 15,000 distinct CDR3 sequences, with about 46% found just once. For these receptors, no antigen is known. Treatment: roughly nine-day PBMC culture with coronavirus spike peptide pools or control peptides (ViraFEST assay). This sample comprised CD4+ T cells from blood, cultured in vitro, obtained before SARS-CoV-2 vaccination. The receptors were gathered from a human donor who had recovered from COVID-19.

The chain uses TRBV6-1 and TRBJ2-1, with 7 bases aligning to TRBD1. The J segment lost 7 bases and the V segment lost 5 bases, leaving 11 bases of the junction unmatched. CDR3 length: 15 amino acids. Germline-derived CDR1 and CDR2 are MNHNS and SASEGT. The CDR3, as DNA: TGTGCCAGCAGTCCGACAGGGCGGCGGGCAAATGAGCAGTTCTTC. This translates into CASSPTGRRANEQFF.

This clonotype has only a few counts. This rearrangement joins TRBV7-2 to TRBJ1-1; 7 positions match TRBD1. Per germline, CDR1 SGHTA and CDR2 FQGNSA. CDR3 size: 16 residues. The trim removed 5 bases at V and 5 bases at J, leaving 14 bases unmatched. CDR3 residues: CASSGVAGGGGTEAFF. CDR3 nucleotides: TGTGCCAGCAGCGGTGTGGCAGGGGGAGGGGGAACTGAAGCTTTCTTT.

This clonotype showed up just a few times. The chain employs TRBV27 and TRBJ2-1; a weak D match, TRBD2 (5 bases). The V gene's germline CDR1 is MNHEY and CDR2 SMNVEV (reference sequence). Trimming cost V 1 base and J 6 bases, with 7 bases left between them. CDR3 length: 13 amino acids. The CDR3, as DNA: TGTGCCAGCAGTTTATTCACTAGCAATGAGCAGTTCTTC. Translation: CASSLFTSNEQFF.

This clonotype was counted between two and nine times. The chain employs TRBV6-2 or TRBV6-3 and TRBJ2-4; 7 bases fit TRBD1. Germline V gene data show CDR1 as MNHEY and CDR2 as SVGEGT. The CDR3 is made up of 16 amino acids. Losses at the gene ends were 8 bases for V and 4 bases for J; bases not matched to a gene: 14. The CDR3 DNA is TGTGCCAGCGATGATGGATGGGGACAGCGTAAAAACATTCAGTACTTC. Translated: CASDDGWGQRKNIQYF.

This chain links TRBV6-1 with TRBJ1-4; the D is unclear. The CDR3 spans 16 residues. The germline CDR1 and CDR2 sequences are MNHNS and SASEGT. Trimming took 4 bases from V and 1 from J, leaving 13 bases between them. This CDR3 is CASSGPPMGTNEKLFF. In DNA form, the CDR3 reads TGTGCCAGCAGTGGGCCCCCGATGGGAACTAATGAAAAACTGTTTTTT.

CDR3 residues: CASSLGLSRELFF. Here the CDR3 DNA reads TGTGCCAGCAGCTTAGGCCTTAGCCGGGAGCTGTTTTTT. The V call is TRBV11-1, the J call TRBJ2-2, with no clear D. Trimming cost V 1 base and J 9 bases, with 9 bases left between them. Germline V lookup: CDR1 SGHAT, CDR2 FQDESV (reference sequence). This CDR3 has 13 amino acids.

The V call is TRBV19, the J call TRBJ1-1; tentative D call: TRBD1 (5 bases). The CDR3 extends over 12 amino acids. With 9 bases removed from V and 5 bases from J, the gap between germline ends came to 13 bases. The V gene's germline CDR1 is LNHDA and CDR2 SQIVND (reference sequence). CDR3 amino acids: CASYRFGTEAFF. In nucleotides, the CDR3 is TGTGCCAGCTACAGGTTTGGAACTGAAGCTTTCTTT.

This clonotype was seen only a few times. The V call is TRBV20-1, the J call TRBJ2-7; no definite D call. Germline CDR1 DFQATT, CDR2 SNEGSKA (reference sequence). V was shortened by 3 bases and J by 4 bases, with 13 bases between the two germline ends. The CDR3 runs to 13 residues. The CDR3 here is CSASGSPLYEQYF. CDR3 bases: TGCAGTGCTAGTGGTAGTCCCTTATACGAGCAGTACTTC.

Only a few counts were recorded for this clonotype. The chain recombines TRBV15 with TRBJ2-3, with 8 bases that match TRBD2. The CDR3 totals 13 residues. V shed 3 bases and J 9 bases; nucleotides not matched to a gene: 5. CDR1 and CDR2 (germline): LNHNV, YYDKDF (reference sequence). CDR3 DNA sequence: TGTGCCACCAGCAGCTCAAAGCGGGGGACGCAGTATTTT. As protein: CATSSSKRGTQYF.

A few counts support this clonotype. V and J are TRBV20-1 and TRBJ2-1, with TRBD2 matching over 11 bases. The CDR3 is 15 residues long. After removal of 5 bases from V and 6 bases from J, the junction contained 9 bases not matched to a gene. The germline V gene encodes CDR1 DFQATT and CDR2 SNEGSKA (reference sequence). The CDR3 coding sequence is TGCAGTGCTGGGATTACTAGCGGGGGACCCAATGAGCAGTTCTTC. Residues: CSAGITSGGPNEQFF.

The chain has TRBV4-1 and TRBJ2-3; D not certain. Germline CDR1 is MGHRA and CDR2 is YSYEKL. V dropped 2 bases and J dropped 4 bases, with 7 bases sitting between them. This CDR3 comprises 13 residues. The CDR3 loop reads CASSQPLPDTQYF. In nucleotides, the CDR3 is TGCGCCAGCAGCCAACCACTTCCAGATACGCAGTATTTT.

V is TRBV20-1 and J is TRBJ2-1; the D is unclear. Germline V gene sequence: CDR1 DFQATT, CDR2 SNEGSKA (reference sequence). The CDR3 runs to 14 residues. Trimming pared 6 bases from V and 7 bases from J, leaving 19 bases between. CDR3 in DNA: TGCAGTGCCCAGAGCGACAAGGTTTGGAATGAGCAGTTCTTC. Amino acids: CSAQSDKVWNEQFF.

This clonotype occurred a few times. The chain recombines TRBV7-7 with TRBJ2-5; 9 bases line up with TRBD2. The CDR3 is made up of 16 amino acids. J gave up 2 bases and V 2 bases, and 6 bases lay outside the gene matches. The germline CDR1 and CDR2 sequences are SSHAT and FNYEAQ (reference sequence). The DNA for the CDR3 is TGTGCCAGCAGCTTACTCACAGCGGGGGGACAAGAGACCCAGTACTTC. It codes for CASSLLTAGGQETQYF.

The chain joins TRBV7-2 to TRBJ2-7; TRBD2 matches at 10 bases. The V gene's germline CDR1 is SGHTA and CDR2 FQGNSA. The junction had 12 bases not matched to a gene; V was cut back by 5 bases and J by 5 bases. The CDR3 is made up of 16 amino acids. The CDR3 region is CASSLDSGGLFDEQYF. In DNA form, the CDR3 reads TGTGCCAGCAGCCTAGATAGCGGGGGGCTCTTCGACGAGCAGTACTTC.

This clonotype was counted a few times. The rearrangement joins TRBV7-8 to TRBJ1-5; D possibly corresponds to TRBD1 (5 bases). V lost 5 bases, J lost 2 bases, and 16 bases lay in between. CDR1 is SGHVS and CDR2 is FQNEAQ in the germline V gene. The CDR3 totals 16 residues. CDR3 sequence (DNA): TGTGCCAGCAGCGCTCAGCAGGGACGGGGCAATCAGCCCCAGCATTTT. Protein product: CASSAQQGRGNQPQHF.

The V and J genes are TRBV27 and TRBJ1-1, with D uncertain. V lost 4 bases to trimming and J lost 0 bases, with 9 bases between them. CDR3 length: 14 amino acids. CDR1 MNHEY and CDR2 SMNVEV come from the germline V gene (reference sequence). CDR3 sequence reads: CASSYGSVNTEAFF. As DNA, the CDR3 is TGTGCCAGCAGTTATGGGTCGGTGAACACTGAAGCTTTCTTT.

The chain uses TRBV7-3 and TRBJ2-2, with 7 bases lining up with TRBD1. V was pared by 5 bases and J by 6 bases, with 6 bases of the junction left unmatched. CDR1 is SGHTA, CDR2 FQGTGA, per germline. CDR3 length: 14 residues. The CDR3 loop is CASSEQGLAGELFF. Here the CDR3 DNA reads TGTGCCAGCAGCGAACAGGGGTTAGCCGGGGAGCTGTTTTTT.

This clonotype occurred a few times. J is TRBJ1-6 and V is TRBV2, with a possible D match to TRBD1 (5 bases). The CDR3 has 14 amino acids. The ends were cut back, 5 bases at V and 10 bases at J, with 15 bases in the middle. Germline CDR1 is SNHLY and CDR2 is FYNNEI. Written as DNA, the CDR3 is TGTGCCAGCAGTTCCCAGGGTCTAGAATCACCCCTCCACTTT. Protein: CASSSQGLESPLHF.